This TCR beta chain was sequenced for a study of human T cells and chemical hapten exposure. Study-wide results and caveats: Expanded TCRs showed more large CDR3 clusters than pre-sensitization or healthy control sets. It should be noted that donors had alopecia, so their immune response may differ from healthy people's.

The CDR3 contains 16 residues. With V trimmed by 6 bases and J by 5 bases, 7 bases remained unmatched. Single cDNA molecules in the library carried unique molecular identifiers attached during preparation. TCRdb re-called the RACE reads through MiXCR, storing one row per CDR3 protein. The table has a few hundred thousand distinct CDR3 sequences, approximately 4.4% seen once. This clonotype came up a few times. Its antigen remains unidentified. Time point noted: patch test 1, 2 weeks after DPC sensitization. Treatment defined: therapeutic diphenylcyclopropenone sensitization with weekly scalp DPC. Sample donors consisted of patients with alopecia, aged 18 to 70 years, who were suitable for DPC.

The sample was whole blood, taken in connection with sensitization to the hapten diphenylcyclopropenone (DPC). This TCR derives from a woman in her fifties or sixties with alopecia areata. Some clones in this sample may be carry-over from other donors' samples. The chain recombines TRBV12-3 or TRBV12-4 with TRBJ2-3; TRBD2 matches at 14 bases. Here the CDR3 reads CASSPGLAGGLDTQYF. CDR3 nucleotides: TGTGCCAGCAGCCCTGGACTAGCGGGGGGTCTAGATACGCAGTATTTT.